This is a list of T cell receptor beta chains from one sample in a study of Ad26.COV2.S vaccination and SARS-CoV-2 variants. The assay was immunoSEQ multiplex PCR, and TCRdb's table has in-frame clones only and misses some. The table lists about 350,000 clones, 92% of them singletons. This specimen consisted of peripheral blood, obtained after recovery from COVID-19. Every receptor here comes from a human donor who had recovered from COVID-19. CDR3s include the opening cysteine and the closing phenylalanine or tryptophan.

v_call | cdr3_aa
TRBV6-5 | CASSYLAEKIEKLFF
TRBV10-1 | CASSVGNPLHF
TRBV7-2 | CASSPKTGTGEAFF
TRBV5-6 | CASSWTGRQETQYF
TRBV6-2/TRBV6-3 | CASSFPGTGVENTEAFF
TRBV27 | CASSFTSFPRGPENTGELFF
TRBV7-5 | CARSLAQVGLRLYNEQFF
TRBV10-3 | CAISGASGTYNEQFF
TRBV6-5 | CASSYYQGGANYGYTF
TRBV18 | CASSPARGQETQYF
TRBV29-1 | CSVGAGLNQPQHF
TRBV3-1/TRBV3-2 | CASSRTGRADTQYF
TRBV11-2 | CASSLGQDSGNTIYF
TRBV28 | CASFSRGVADTQYF
TRBV18 | CASSPTGYF
TRBV7-3 | CASSPDRGQTNEQFF
TRBV4-1 | CASSRATAGEAFF
TRBV18 | CASSPEGAVGNSPLHF
TRBV11-2 | CASSLTGLGNTIYF
TRBV7-6 | CASSLGARGGGQETQYF
TRBV5-5 | CASSLVIGGFSYNEQFF
TRBV10-3 | CAIRPGQGLGDGELFF
TRBV11-3 | CASSLKRGGVHEQFF
TRBV7-9 | CASSGTGYGNTGELFF
TRBV19 | CASSILTMGLGEAFF
TRBV20-1 | CSAYTGYGYTF
TRBV19 | CASSPTGGPGNTIYF
TRBV6-5 | CASRRTSGGFNEQFF
TRBV7-2 | CASTLRPGTGGVNEQFF
TRBV25-1 | CASSGGGGNYGYTF
TRBV11-2 | CASSLSVRGAKGVFGYTF
TRBV19 | CASSHNSGGADYNEQFF
TRBV11-3 | CASSLGPSGGSSTDTQYF
TRBV5-1 | CASSPIRGSGYTF
TRBV6-5 | CASSYRSASTNNEQFF
TRBV2 | CASRGGQVHEQYF
TRBV19 | CASSIATGSNEQYF
TRBV19 | CASSASGPPSSYNEQFF
TRBV3-1/TRBV3-2 | CASSPTRVLLGGRGTDTQYF
TRBV5-1 | CASSLDRINEKLFF
TRBV7-8 | CASSFSPGPTYEQYF
TRBV6-5 | CASSYSATPPLFF
TRBV4-2 | CASSQEESVWAFF
TRBV6-5 | CASGRGLTNEKLFF
TRBV2 | CASIAAFSGNTIYF
TRBV19 | CASSIDRGTEAFF
TRBV12-3/TRBV12-4 | CASSKGMSYEQYF
TRBV10-1 | CASSSGRPYEQYF
TRBV6-5 | CASSRQGPGGYTF
TRBV27 | CASSFVGGGGYGELFF
TRBV4-2 | CASSQASGTQYF
TRBV10-1 | CASSEQGNTEAFF
TRBV6-1 | CASSDSTGTGYAEAFF
TRBV6-5 | CASSYRGGGNYGYTF
TRBV5-1 | CASSAATETQYF
TRBV19 | CASSTGQGAPETQYF
TRBV5-1 | CASSLVAGQYNEQFF